This T cell receptor (beta chain) was found in a study of early T cells in non-severe SARS-CoV-2 infection. Study outcomes and limitations: Matching with VDJdb favored anti-spike CD8 responses (missing private and CD4 specificities).

This clonotype was seen repeatedly, ten times or more. Antigen unknown. Each CDR3 protein is one row after TCRdb ran MiXCR on the 5' RACE reads. Of about 35,000 distinct CDR3 sequences in the sample, roughly 4.5% were seen once. Germline-derived CDR1 and CDR2 are KGHSH and LQKENI. The CDR3 is 15 amino acids. Trimming left V 2 bases short and J 0 bases short, with 7 bases between. The chain couples TRBV18 to TRBJ1-4; D unclear. Sequencing was done on a sample of whole blood. The TCR was taken from an adult who was a healthcare worker with PCR-confirmed SARS-CoV-2 infection or an uninfected control (not recorded which). CDR3 bases: TGTGCCAGCTCACCAGCCGGGACAACTAATGAAAAACTGTTTTTT. Translation: CASSPAGTTNEKLFF.